The next 19 T cell receptor beta chains were all read from a single sample in a study of blood T cell repertoires in COVID-19 (dated by TCRdb to the early 2020s). The library was prepared using the immunoSEQ multiplex PCR assay. This immuneACCESS table, as held by TCRdb, lists in-frame sequences with V and J called but not all clones. Of the missing ones, under half trace to an unresolved V gene in checked studies; the others have no known cause. The sample includes 300,000 to 350,000 clones, with over 70% observed a single time. Roughly 6% of the sample is in the top ten clones. What was sequenced was peripheral blood. Every receptor here comes from a woman aged 50 to 60 with COVID-19, enrolled during active disease.

The J gene is TRBJ2-1, the V gene TRBV24-1; 7 positions agree with TRBD1. CDR1 and CDR2 (germline): KGHDR, SFDVKD. The trim removed 3 bases at V and 2 bases at J, leaving 9 bases unmatched. The CDR3 contains 17 residues. The DNA of the CDR3 is TGTGCCACCAGTGATGGATTAACCGGGACAGCCTACAATGAGCAGTTCTTC. Its translation: CATSDGLTGTAYNEQFF.

This sequence joins TRBV4-1 and TRBJ2-1, with TRBD2 as a possible D gene (5 bases). Germline V gives CDR1 MGHRA, CDR2 YSYEKL. Trimming pared 1 base from V and 0 bases from J, leaving 13 bases between. The CDR3 sequence is 17 residues long. The CDR3 region has the DNA TGCGCCAGCAGCCAAGGATGGAGCGGAAGCTCCTACAATGAGCAGTTCTTC. Protein sequence: CASSQGWSGSSYNEQFF.

The gene calls are TRBV11-2 and TRBJ1-1; tentative D call: TRBD1 (6 bases). Between the trimmed V and J ends, which lost 8 bases and 7 bases, there was a span of 23 bases. CDR3 length equals 15 residues. Per the germline V gene, CDR1 is SGHAT and CDR2 is FQNNGV. DNA for the CDR3: TGTGCCAGCTACCACCCCCAGGGGTGGGAAGGTGAAGCTTTCTTT. It codes for CASYHPQGWEGEAFF.

The chain combines TRBV7-9 with TRBJ1-4; 7 nucleotides match TRBD1. The ends lost 2 bases at V and 7 bases at J; junction bases unmatched: 10. This CDR3 is built from 16 residues. Germline V CDR1 and CDR2: SEHNR, FQNEAQ (reference sequence). The CDR3 DNA sequence: TGTGCCAGCAGCTTAAGGGCAGGGGGTAGTGGTGAAAAACTGTTTTTT. It yields the protein CASSLRAGGSGEKLFF.

V gene TRBV2 combines with J gene TRBJ2-3; 12 nucleotides match TRBD2. With 7 bases clipped from V and 1 base from J, the junction kept 9 bases outside the gene matches. Germline CDR1 is SNHLY and CDR2 is FYNNEI. The CDR3 runs to 17 residues. The CDR3 reads CASTSVTSGSGTDTQYF. DNA of the CDR3: TGTGCCAGCACATCCGTGACTAGCGGGAGTGGCACAGATACGCAGTATTTT.

The chain uses TRBV30 and TRBJ2-1, with D possibly matching TRBD2 (6 bases). The CDR3 is 12 amino acids. V lost 3 bases and J lost 10, with 13 bases in between. Germline V gives CDR1 GTSNPN, CDR2 SVGIG (reference sequence). For the CDR3, the DNA is TGTGCCTGGAGCCTTGCGGGGCCCGAGCAGTTCTTC. This translates into CAWSLAGPEQFF. The full variable domain, rest sourced from reference TRBV30 and TRBJ2-1, is SQTIHQWPATLVQPVGSPLSLECTVEGTSNPNLYWYRQAAGRGLQLLFYSVGIGQISSEVPQNLSASRPQDRQFILSSKKLLLSDSGFYLCAWSLAGPEQFFGPGTRLTVL.

The V call is TRBV2, the J call TRBJ1-2; D may be TRBD1 (5 bases). The CDR3 consists of 16 residues. Germline CDR1 and CDR2: SNHLY and FYNNEI. V was pared by 7 bases and J by 0 bases, with 18 bases between. The CDR3 reads CASMIWLGLTNYGYTF. The DNA for the CDR3 is TGTGCCAGCATGATCTGGTTGGGACTGACTAACTATGGCTACACCTTC.

The V call is TRBV10-1, the J call TRBJ2-1, with TRBD2 identical over 10 bases. From germline, CDR1 is WNHNN and CDR2 SYGVQD (reference sequence). After removal of 3 bases from V and 7 bases from J, the junction contained 6 bases not matched to a gene. CDR3 length equals 15 residues. The CDR3 is CASSDQREGLNEQFF. The CDR3 bases are TGCGCCAGCAGTGATCAGCGGGAGGGCCTTAATGAGCAGTTCTTC.

The chain links TRBV25-1 to TRBJ2-1, with 9 bases lining up with TRBD1. Germline V lookup: CDR1 MGHDK, CDR2 SYGVNS. This CDR3 is 14 amino acids long. J gave up 3 bases and V 8 bases, and 5 bases lay outside the gene matches. The CDR3 sequence is CASADRGGYNEQFF. CDR3 bases: TGTGCCAGCGCGGACAGGGGCGGCTACAATGAGCAGTTCTTC.

This chain connects TRBV6-6 to TRBJ2-7; TRBD2 might be the D (5 bases). Per the germline V gene, CDR1 is MNHNY and CDR2 is SVGAGI (reference sequence). Trimming removed 3 bases from V and 4 bases from J, with 10 bases in between. CDR3 length: 13 residues. CDR3 loop: CASSYEGFYEQYF. The DNA for the CDR3 is TGTGCCAGCAGTTATGAGGGCTTTTACGAGCAGTACTTC.

V gene TRBV27 combines with J gene TRBJ2-1, with a weak D call TRBD1 (5 bases). The germline CDR1 and CDR2 sequences are MNHEY and SMNVEV (reference sequence). V shed 1 base and J shed 0 bases, with 10 bases lying between them. The CDR3 runs 16 residues. CDR3 amino acids: CASSLFQGLSYNEQFF. CDR3 nucleotide sequence: TGTGCCAGCAGTTTATTCCAGGGCCTCTCCTACAATGAGCAGTTCTTC.

The V gene is TRBV7-9, the J gene TRBJ2-2; D is perhaps TRBD2 (6 bases). The CDR3 runs 18 residues. V was clipped by 0 bases and J by 2 bases, with 16 bases between them. Looked up from germline, CDR1 is SEHNR and CDR2 is FQNEAQ (reference sequence). CDR3 sequence reads: CASSLAFSGMRNTGELFF. CDR3 DNA sequence: TGTGCCAGCAGCTTAGCTTTTAGCGGAATGAGAAACACCGGGGAGCTGTTTTTT.

This chain links TRBV15 with TRBJ2-2; 7 nucleotides match TRBD1. There are 15 residues in the CDR3. J was trimmed by 7 bases and V by 6 bases; bases with no gene match: 11. The V gene's germline CDR1 is LNHNV and CDR2 YYDKDF (reference sequence). CDR3 in amino acids: CATRQGHSVLGELFF. CDR3 sequence (DNA): TGTGCCACCAGACAGGGGCACTCGGTCCTCGGGGAGCTGTTTTTT.

V usage is TRBV7-6 and J usage is TRBJ2-3; D is perhaps TRBD2 (6 bases). This CDR3 region has 16 residues. Germline V gives CDR1 SGHVS, CDR2 FNYEAQ. Trimming shortened V by 2 bases and J by 0 bases, and 12 bases separated the two germline ends. The CDR3 loop reads CASSLRGAGSTDTQYF. The DNA for the CDR3 is TGTGCCAGCAGCTTAAGAGGAGCGGGCAGCACAGATACGCAGTATTTT.

This sequence joins TRBV7-2 and TRBJ2-2; 7 bases are shared with TRBD1. The CDR3 is 15 amino acids. V shed 5 bases, J shed 3 bases, and the junction held 6 bases outside the gene matches. The germline gives CDR1 SGHTA, CDR2 FQGNSA. The CDR3: CASSGGQRYTGELFF. The CDR3 DNA is TGTGCCAGCAGCGGGGGACAGCGATACACCGGGGAGCTGTTTTTT. The variable domain in full, completed from reference TRBV7-2 and TRBJ2-2, reads GAGVSQSPSNKVTEKGKDVELRCDPISGHTALYWYRQSLGQGLEFLIYFQGNSAPDKSGLPSDRFSAERTGGSVSTLTIQRTQQEDSAVYLCASSGGQRYTGELFFGEGSRLTVL.

The chain recombines TRBV7-9 with TRBJ1-1, with D hard to call. This CDR3 comprises 15 residues. Trimming took off 2 bases at V and 1 base at J, with 11 bases between the two ends. The V gene's germline CDR1 is SEHNR and CDR2 FQNEAQ (reference sequence). The CDR3 is CASSLSRRGNTEAFF. The DNA for the CDR3 is TGTGCCAGCAGCTTATCTCGTCGGGGGAACACTGAAGCTTTCTTT.

The V and J genes are TRBV7-9 and TRBJ2-4; D gene uncertain. Germline CDR1 and CDR2: SEHNR and FQNEAQ (reference sequence). V dropped 5 bases and J dropped 0 bases, with 17 bases sitting between them. There are 17 residues in the CDR3. CDR3 nucleotide sequence: TGTGCCAGCAGCCCAAAAGCCCCACCACTAGCCAAAAACATTCAGTACTTC. Protein: CASSPKAPPLAKNIQYF.

The rearrangement uses TRBV9 and TRBJ2-1; D not resolved. In germline, CDR1 is SGDLS, CDR2 YYNGEE. V lost 0 bases to trimming and J lost 5 bases, with 15 bases between them. The CDR3 runs to 16 residues. The DNA for the CDR3 is TGTGCCAGCAGCGTAGAGAGTATTGGCGGTAACAATGAGCAGTTCTTC. Residues: CASSVESIGGNNEQFF.

V gene TRBV7-2 combines with J gene TRBJ2-1; 8 bases agree with TRBD2. With V trimmed by 2 bases and J by 4 bases, 4 bases remained unmatched. Germline CDR1 reads SGHTA; CDR2 reads FQGNSA. CDR3 length equals 15 residues. The DNA of the CDR3 is TGTGCCAGCAGCTTAAGCGGGGGCACGTACAATGAGCAGTTCTTC. It encodes CASSLSGGTYNEQFF.